These 20 T cell receptor beta chains were all obtained from the same sample, sequenced in a study of cytomegalovirus exposure and HLA in healthy donors (TCRdb year 2017). Library preparation employed the immunoSEQ multiplex PCR assay. In TCRdb, the immuneACCESS table is reduced to in-frame sequences with V and J assigned. These tables do not hold every clone; where another copy was compared, an unresolved V gene accounts for under half, and the others remain unexplained. The sample contains roughly 300,000 clones, about nine tenths of them found a single time. Clones ranked in the top ten supply roughly 1.2% of the sample. Sequencing used PBMCs. Every receptor here comes from a woman aged 30 to 39 in good health and CMV-seropositive.

The chain recombines TRBV7-2 with TRBJ2-2; TRBD1 is a possible D gene (6 bases). Germline CDR1 reads SGHTA; CDR2 reads FQGNSA. V lost 6 bases, J lost 7 bases, and 15 bases lay in between. The CDR3 runs to 14 residues. CDR3 DNA: TGTGCCAGCAGTCCCGGGACAATCATCGGGGAGCTGTTTTTT. Encoded protein: CASSPGTIIGELFF. Variable domain in full (rest from reference TRBV7-2 and TRBJ2-2): GAGVSQSPSNKVTEKGKDVELRCDPISGHTALYWYRQSLGQGLEFLIYFQGNSAPDKSGLPSDRFSAERTGGSVSTLTIQRTQQEDSAVYLCASSPGTIIGELFFGEGSRLTVL.

The chain carries TRBV9 and TRBJ1-1; D uncertain. The V end was cut by 0 bases, the J end by 0 bases, with 6 bases between. The CDR3 runs 14 residues. Germline CDR1 SGDLS, CDR2 YYNGEE. This CDR3 reads CASSVAGMNTEAFF. The CDR3 coding sequence is TGTGCCAGCAGCGTAGCCGGAATGAACACTGAAGCTTTCTTT.

The chain employs TRBV7-2 and TRBJ2-2; D possibly corresponds to TRBD2 (5 bases). Looked up from germline, CDR1 is SGHTA and CDR2 is FQGNSA. V was trimmed by 6 bases and J by 2 bases, leaving 13 bases between them. This CDR3 is built from 15 residues. The CDR3 sequence is CASSLMGSNTGELFF. The CDR3 nucleotides read TGTGCCAGCAGTCTAATGGGGAGTAACACCGGGGAGCTGTTTTTT. Together with reference TRBV7-2 and TRBJ2-2, the CDR3 gives the full variable domain: GAGVSQSPSNKVTEKGKDVELRCDPISGHTALYWYRQSLGQGLEFLIYFQGNSAPDKSGLPSDRFSAERTGGSVSTLTIQRTQQEDSAVYLCASSLMGSNTGELFFGEGSRLTVL.

The genes are TRBV6-1 and TRBJ2-7; 9 bases are shared with TRBD2. V gave up 2 bases and J gave up 4 bases; unmatched junction bases: 3. This CDR3 has 14 amino acids. Germline loops: CDR1 MNHNS, CDR2 SASEGT. CDR3 bases: TGTGCCAGCAGTGAACCTGCGGGGGGGTACGAGCAGTACTTC. Translation: CASSEPAGGYEQYF.

The chain joins TRBV5-4 to TRBJ2-3; possibly TRBD2 for D (6 bases). The CDR3 is 15 residues long. Per germline, CDR1 SGHNT and CDR2 YYREEE (reference sequence). Trimming removed 3 bases from V and 2 bases from J, with 13 bases in between. The DNA of the CDR3 is TGTGCCAGCAGCTCGGGGGTAGCTTCCACAGATACGCAGTATTTT. Translated, it gives CASSSGVASTDTQYF.

The V gene is TRBV27, the J gene TRBJ2-7; D gene unclear. The V and J ends lost 3 bases and 5 bases respectively, with 11 bases between them. This CDR3 region has 13 residues. The germline V gene encodes CDR1 MNHEY and CDR2 SMNVEV (reference sequence). In DNA, the CDR3 is TGTGCCAGCAGTTTGGGCCCCGGAAACGAGCAGTACTTC. Protein: CASSLGPGNEQYF.

The chain couples TRBV15 to TRBJ1-5; D not certain. The length of the CDR3 is 13 residues. V gave up 5 bases and J gave up 5 bases, with 10 bases separating them. Germline V CDR1 and CDR2: LNHNV, YYDKDF (reference sequence). CDR3: CATSASTDQPQHF. In nucleotides, the CDR3 is TGTGCCACCAGCGCCTCGACCGATCAGCCCCAGCATTTT.

The chain has TRBV4-2 and TRBJ1-1; D ambiguous. The V end lost 1 base, the J end lost 3 bases, and 6 bases lay between the germline ends. The germline gives CDR1 LGHNA, CDR2 YNFKEQ. The CDR3 extends over 13 amino acids. This CDR3 is CASSQVIDTEAFF. The CDR3 bases are TGTGCCAGCAGCCAAGTCATCGACACTGAAGCTTTCTTT.

The V gene is TRBV6-5, the J gene TRBJ2-2, with TRBD1 as a possible D gene (6 bases). Germline V gene sequence: CDR1 MNHEY, CDR2 SVGAGI. The CDR3 length is 14 residues. With 5 bases removed from V and 1 base from J, the gap between germline ends came to 8 bases. As DNA, the CDR3 is TGTGCCAGCAGTCGGGACAAGAACACCGGGGAGCTGTTTTTT. Protein: CASSRDKNTGELFF.

The CDR3 loop is CASSLEGQNNSPLHF. Written as DNA, the CDR3 is TGCGCCAGCAGCTTGGAGGGACAGAATAATTCACCCCTCCACTTT. This chain connects TRBV5-1 to TRBJ1-6, with TRBD1 matching over 7 bases. Germline values: CDR1 SGHRS, CDR2 YFSETQ. There are 15 residues in the CDR3. V dropped 0 bases and J dropped 5; count of bases not matched to a gene: 2.

This clone was counted a single time. The chain joins TRBV28 to TRBJ2-7, with 9 bases that match TRBD1. The CDR3 sequence is 17 residues long. V lost 4 bases and J lost 4; bases outside the gene matches: 14. Germline V CDR1 and CDR2: MDHEN, SYDVKM. The CDR3 protein is CASSSSLHGQGIYEQYF. The CDR3 coding sequence is TGTGCCAGCAGTTCCTCACTGCACGGACAGGGGATTTACGAGCAGTACTTC. The variable domain in full, completed from reference TRBV28 and TRBJ2-7, reads DVKVTQSSRYLVKRTGEKVFLECVQDMDHENMFWYRQDPGLGLRLIYFSYDVKMKEKGDIPEGYSVSREKKERFSLILESASTNQTSMYLCASSSSLHGQGIYEQYFGPGTRLTVT.

The gene calls are TRBV18 and TRBJ1-1; D is ambiguous. Germline V lookup: CDR1 KGHSH, CDR2 LQKENI. CDR3 size: 12 residues. Trimming took off 2 bases at V and 2 bases at J, with 3 bases between the two ends. CDR3 nucleotides: TGTGCCAGCTCACCATACAACACTGAAGCTTTCTTT. This codes for CASSPYNTEAFF.

This rearrangement joins TRBV9 to TRBJ2-5; 10 bases line up with TRBD2. Germline trimming cut 4 bases from V and 0 bases from J; bases unmatched to any gene: 3. The CDR3 totals 15 residues. The germline V gene has CDR1 SGDLS and CDR2 YYNGEE. CDR3 DNA: TGTGCCAGCAGCCAAGGACTAGCGGACCAAGAGACCCAGTACTTC. Its protein is CASSQGLADQETQYF.

The chain combines TRBV9 with TRBJ2-3, with TRBD1 matching over 8 bases. Germline CDR1 SGDLS, CDR2 YYNGEE. Trimming removed 3 bases from V and 1 base from J; junction bases left unmatched: 13. CDR3 length equals 18 residues. The CDR3 reads CASSEESGTGERTDTQYF. The CDR3 bases are TGTGCCAGCAGCGAAGAGTCCGGGACAGGAGAACGCACAGATACGCAGTATTTT.

This rearrangement joins TRBV29-1 to TRBJ2-7, with 9 bases matching TRBD2. This CDR3 is 15 amino acids long. Germline V gene lookup returns CDR1 SQVTM and CDR2 ANQGSEA. V lost 5 bases and J lost 2; bases outside the gene matches: 10. The CDR3 spells CSVQGASGVTYEQYF. DNA for the CDR3: TGCAGCGTTCAAGGGGCTAGCGGGGTTACCTACGAGCAGTACTTC.

V gene TRBV30 combines with J gene TRBJ1-2, with 8 nucleotides matching TRBD1. From germline, CDR1 is GTSNPN and CDR2 SVGIG (reference sequence). V gave up 4 bases and J gave up 4 bases; unmatched junction bases: 11. This CDR3 is built from 15 residues. CDR3 region: CAWNPQGQARYGYTF. CDR3 coding DNA: TGTGCCTGGAACCCCCAGGGACAGGCTCGCTATGGCTACACCTTC.

This clone was detected only once. This rearrangement joins TRBV27 to TRBJ2-3, with 8 bases lining up with TRBD1. CDR1 is MNHEY, CDR2 SMNVEV, per germline (reference sequence). The CDR3 is made up of 15 amino acids. The J segment lost 2 bases and the V segment lost 2 bases, leaving 3 bases of the junction unmatched. In DNA form, the CDR3 reads TGTGCCAGCAGTTTAGGACAGGGACCCACAGATACGCAGTATTTT. It specifies CASSLGQGPTDTQYF.

J is TRBJ2-7 and V is TRBV5-4; D gene unclear. The V gene's germline CDR1 is SGHNT and CDR2 YYREEE (reference sequence). The CDR3 extends over 12 amino acids. V was pared by 3 bases and J by 4 bases, with 8 bases between. CDR3 sequence (DNA): TGTGCCAGCAGCTCCCTTGATTACGAGCAGTACTTC. Amino acids: CASSSLDYEQYF.

This chain connects TRBV6-5 to TRBJ2-5; D may be TRBD1 or TRBD2 (5 bases each). V dropped 1 base and J dropped 1 base, with 10 bases sitting between them. The CDR3 spans 15 residues. Germline assignment: CDR1 MNHEY and CDR2 SVGAGI. CDR3 nucleotides: TGTGCCAGCAGTTACTTACGGGGCGGCCAAGAGACCCAGTACTTC. The encoded protein is CASSYLRGGQETQYF.

The J gene is TRBJ2-7, the V gene TRBV5-6; D is possibly TRBD1 (6 bases). Germline V gene sequence: CDR1 SGHDT, CDR2 YYEEEE. This CDR3 is built from 14 residues. Between the trimmed V and J ends, which lost 4 bases and 2 bases, there was a span of 13 bases. CDR3 DNA: TGTGCCAGCAGCGGGGGCCCGGCCGCCTACGAGCAGTACTTC. Its translation is CASSGGPAAYEQYF.